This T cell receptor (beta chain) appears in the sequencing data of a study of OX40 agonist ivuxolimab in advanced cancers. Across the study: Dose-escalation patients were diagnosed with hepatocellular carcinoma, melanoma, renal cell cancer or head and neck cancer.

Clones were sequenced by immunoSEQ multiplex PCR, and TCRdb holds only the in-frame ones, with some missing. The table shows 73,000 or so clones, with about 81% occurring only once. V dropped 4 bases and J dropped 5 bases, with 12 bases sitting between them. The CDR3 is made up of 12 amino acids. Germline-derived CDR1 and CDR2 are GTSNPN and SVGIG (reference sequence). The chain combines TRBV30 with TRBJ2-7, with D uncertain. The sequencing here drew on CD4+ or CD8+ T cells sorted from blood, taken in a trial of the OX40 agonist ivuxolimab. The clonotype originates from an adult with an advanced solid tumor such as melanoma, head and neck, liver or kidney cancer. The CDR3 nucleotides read TGTGCCTGGACCGTACGGGTCAACGAGCAGTACTTC. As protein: CAWTVRVNEQYF.